The sequence of this TCR beta chain was determined in a study of OX40 agonist ivuxolimab in advanced cancers. The CDR3 has 15 amino acids. Trimming removed 7 bases from V and 1 base from J; junction bases left unmatched: 7. Per germline, CDR1 MDHEN and CDR2 SYDVKM. Overall study findings and caveats: Part of the nonresponder group also had normalized T-cell clonal expansion that was low.

Comment on this clone: The antigen remains undetermined.

The repertoire was sequenced with immunoSEQ multiplex PCR; TCRdb's copy has only in-frame clones and lacks some. The table includes about 73,000 clones, more than 80% detected once. The sequencing here drew on CD4+ or CD8+ T cells sorted from blood, taken in a trial of the OX40 agonist ivuxolimab. The chain recombines TRBV28 with TRBJ2-7; 10 bases are shared with TRBD2. This TCR came from an adult with an advanced solid tumor such as melanoma, head and neck, liver or kidney cancer. The CDR3 sequence is CASKGGLALSYEQYF. In DNA form, the CDR3 reads TGTGCCAGCAAAGGGGGACTAGCGCTTTCCTACGAGCAGTACTTC.